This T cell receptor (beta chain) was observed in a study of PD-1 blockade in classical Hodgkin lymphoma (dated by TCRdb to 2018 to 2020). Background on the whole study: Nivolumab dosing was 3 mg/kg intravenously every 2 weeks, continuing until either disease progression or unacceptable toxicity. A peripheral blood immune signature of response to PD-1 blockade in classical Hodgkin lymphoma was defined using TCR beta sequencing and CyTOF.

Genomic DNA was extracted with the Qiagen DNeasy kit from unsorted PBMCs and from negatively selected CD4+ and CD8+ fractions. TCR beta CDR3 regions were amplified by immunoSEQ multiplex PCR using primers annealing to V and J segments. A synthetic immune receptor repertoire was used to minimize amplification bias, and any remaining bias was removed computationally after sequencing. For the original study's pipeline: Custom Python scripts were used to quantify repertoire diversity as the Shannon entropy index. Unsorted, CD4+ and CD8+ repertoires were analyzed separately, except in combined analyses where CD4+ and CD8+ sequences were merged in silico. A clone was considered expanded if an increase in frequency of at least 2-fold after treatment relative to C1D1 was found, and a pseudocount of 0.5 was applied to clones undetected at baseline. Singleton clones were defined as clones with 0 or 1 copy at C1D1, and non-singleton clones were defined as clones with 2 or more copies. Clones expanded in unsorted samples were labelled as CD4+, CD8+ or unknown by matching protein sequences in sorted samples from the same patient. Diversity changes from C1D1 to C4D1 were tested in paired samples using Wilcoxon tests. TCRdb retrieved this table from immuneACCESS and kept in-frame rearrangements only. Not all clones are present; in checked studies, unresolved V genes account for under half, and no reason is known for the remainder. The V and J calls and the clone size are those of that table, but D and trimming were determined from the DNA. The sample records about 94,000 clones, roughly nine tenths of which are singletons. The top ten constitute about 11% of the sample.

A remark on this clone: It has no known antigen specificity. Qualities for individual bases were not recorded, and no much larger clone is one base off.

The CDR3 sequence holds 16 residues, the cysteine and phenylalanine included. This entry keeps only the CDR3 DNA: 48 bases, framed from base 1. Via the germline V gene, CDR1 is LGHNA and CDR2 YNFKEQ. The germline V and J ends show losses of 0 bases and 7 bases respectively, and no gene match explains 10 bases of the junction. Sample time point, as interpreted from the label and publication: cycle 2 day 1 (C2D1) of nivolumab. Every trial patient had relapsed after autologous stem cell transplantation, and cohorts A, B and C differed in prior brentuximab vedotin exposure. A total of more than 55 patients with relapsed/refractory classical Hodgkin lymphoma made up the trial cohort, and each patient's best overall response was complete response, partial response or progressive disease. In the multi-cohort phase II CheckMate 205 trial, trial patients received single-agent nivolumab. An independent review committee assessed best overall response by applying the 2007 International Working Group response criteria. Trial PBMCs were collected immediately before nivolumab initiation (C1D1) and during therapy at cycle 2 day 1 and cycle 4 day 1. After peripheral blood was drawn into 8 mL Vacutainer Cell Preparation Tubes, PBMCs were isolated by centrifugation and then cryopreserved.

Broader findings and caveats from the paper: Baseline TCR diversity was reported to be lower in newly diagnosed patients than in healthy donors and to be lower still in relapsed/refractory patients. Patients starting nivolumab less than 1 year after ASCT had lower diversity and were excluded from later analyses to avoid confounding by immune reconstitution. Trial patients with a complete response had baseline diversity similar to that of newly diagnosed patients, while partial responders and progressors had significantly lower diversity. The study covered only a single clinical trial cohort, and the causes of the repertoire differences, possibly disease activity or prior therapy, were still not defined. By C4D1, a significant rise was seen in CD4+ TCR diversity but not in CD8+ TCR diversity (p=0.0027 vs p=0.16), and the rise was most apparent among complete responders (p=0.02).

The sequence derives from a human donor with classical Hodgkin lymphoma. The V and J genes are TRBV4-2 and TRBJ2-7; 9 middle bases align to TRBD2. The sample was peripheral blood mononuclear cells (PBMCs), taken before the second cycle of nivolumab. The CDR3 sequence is CASSQDRASGVWEQYF. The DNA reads TGTGCCAGCAGCCAAGATAGGGCTAGCGGGGTTTGGGAGCAGTACTTC.